These 32 T cell receptor beta chains came from one sample sequenced in a study of identical twins (dated by TCRdb to 2016 to 2017). Library generation was performed with 5' RACE. The sequencer was an Illumina HiSeq 2000. The raw public reads went through TCRdb reprocessing: fastp at Q25, MiXCR clone calling, in-frame beta chains kept. CDR3 protein sequences are deduplicated, and each keeps its most common genes and DNA. The sample table holds 600,000 to 800,000 distinct CDR3 sequences, of which less than 25% were seen once. 4% to 5.5% of the sample rests with the top ten. The same data also contributed to another study, on T cells expressing NK-cell markers.

Sample: PBMCs. The receptors come from a young woman in good health.

The chain carries TRBV20-1 and TRBJ2-7; TRBD1 or TRBD2 may be the D gene (5 bases each). The CDR3 has 11 amino acids. Trimming took 6 bases from V and 1 from J, leaving 7 bases between them. Germline CDR1 reads DFQATT; CDR2 reads SNEGSKA (reference sequence). CDR3 DNA sequence: TGCAGTGCAGGGACGTCCTACGAGCAGTACTTC. It specifies CSAGTSYEQYF.

This rearrangement joins TRBV7-2 to TRBJ2-1, with D possibly matching TRBD2 (5 bases). V lost 4 bases, J lost 8 bases, and 18 bases lay in between. Germline CDR1 SGHTA, CDR2 FQGNSA. CDR3 length: 15 residues. The CDR3: CASSYGVAPTDEQFF. CDR3 in DNA: TGTGCCAGCAGCTACGGGGTGGCCCCCACCGATGAGCAGTTCTTC.

J is TRBJ2-5 and V is TRBV7-2, with D uncertain. Germline values: CDR1 SGHTA, CDR2 FQGNSA. Trimming took 5 bases from V and 2 from J, leaving 12 bases between them. The CDR3 contains 14 residues. CDR3 DNA sequence: TGTGCCAGCAGCCCCCGGCTCTCGCAAGAGACCCAGTACTTC. Protein sequence: CASSPRLSQETQYF. Using reference TRBV7-2 and TRBJ2-5 for the parts outside the CDR3, the full variable domain is GAGVSQSPSNKVTEKGKDVELRCDPISGHTALYWYRQSLGQGLEFLIYFQGNSAPDKSGLPSDRFSAERTGGSVSTLTIQRTQQEDSAVYLCASSPRLSQETQYFGPGTRLLVL.

The V gene is TRBV20-1, the J gene TRBJ2-1; tentatively, D is TRBD2 (5 bases). The germline gives CDR1 DFQATT, CDR2 SNEGSKA (reference sequence). V dropped 7 bases and J dropped 0 bases, with 10 bases sitting between them. The CDR3 loop spans 13 amino acids. CDR3 in DNA: TGCAGTGTCCCTAGCTCCTCCTACAATGAGCAGTTCTTC. The encoded protein is CSVPSSSYNEQFF.

V gene TRBV6-1 combines with J gene TRBJ1-1; the D is unclear. Trimming took 8 bases from V and 1 from J, leaving 11 bases between them. The CDR3 extends over 13 amino acids. In germline, CDR1 is MNHNS, CDR2 SASEGT. The CDR3: CASCGRSNTEAFF. The CDR3 coding sequence is TGTGCCAGCTGCGGACGGTCGAACACTGAAGCTTTCTTT.

Many counts were recorded for this clonotype. J is TRBJ2-1 and V is TRBV12-3 or TRBV12-4, with TRBD2 matching 7 bases. CDR3 length: 11 amino acids. V dropped 3 bases and J dropped 15; count of bases not matched to a gene: 5. The CDR3 DNA sequence: TGTGCCAGCAGTTTGGGAGGGATTCGGTTCTTC. Protein product: CASSLGGIRFF.

This chain connects TRBV9 to TRBJ2-3; the D gene is possibly TRBD1 (6 bases). This CDR3 spans 14 amino acids. Germline V gene data show CDR1 as SGDLS and CDR2 as YYNGEE. The V end lost 0 bases, the J end lost 6 bases, and 11 bases lay between the germline ends. The CDR3 protein is CASSVDTGMDTQYF. In DNA form, the CDR3 reads TGTGCCAGCAGCGTAGATACAGGGATGGATACGCAGTATTTT.

This clonotype was recorded at least ten times. The chain joins TRBV6-4 to TRBJ1-5; 7 nucleotides line up with TRBD1. This CDR3 region has 14 residues. The V segment lost 2 bases and the J segment 2 bases; nucleotides outside the gene matches: 0. Germline loops: CDR1 MRHNA, CDR2 SNTAGT. CDR3 bases: TGTGCCAGCAGTGACACAGGGGGCAATCAGCCCCAGCATTTT. Residues: CASSDTGGNQPQHF.

V usage is TRBV15 and J usage is TRBJ1-1; maybe TRBD1 (6 bases). Germline CDR1 and CDR2: LNHNV and YYDKDF (reference sequence). Trimming removed 2 bases from V and 11 bases from J, with 12 bases in between. The CDR3 totals 12 residues. This CDR3 is CATSRQGTPAFF. The CDR3 nucleotides are TGTGCCACCAGCAGACAGGGGACGCCGGCTTTCTTT.

This clonotype was seen many times. This chain links TRBV9 with TRBJ1-1; D is uncertain. V lost 0 bases and J lost 3, with 12 bases in between. The CDR3 is made up of 15 amino acids. The V gene's germline CDR1 is SGDLS and CDR2 YYNGEE. CDR3 sequence (DNA): TGTGCCAGCAGCGTAGAGGAAGCTGGATACACTGAAGCTTTCTTT. Amino acid sequence: CASSVEEAGYTEAFF.

This clonotype was seen only a few times. J is TRBJ2-1 and V is TRBV20-1, with 8 nucleotides matching TRBD1. J gave up 2 bases and V 3 bases, and 6 bases lay outside the gene matches. The length of the CDR3 is 15 residues. Germline CDR1 reads DFQATT; CDR2 reads SNEGSKA (reference sequence). In DNA form, the CDR3 reads TGCAGTGCTAGTAGGGACAGGACGGCCTACAATGAGCAGTTCTTC. Amino acid sequence: CSASRDRTAYNEQFF.

In its sample, this clonotype was seen a few times. The CDR3 is CASSPGAVSNQPQHF. The CDR3, as DNA: TGTGCCAGCAGCCCAGGGGCAGTTAGCAATCAGCCCCAGCATTTT. The chain is built from TRBV12-3 or TRBV12-4 and TRBJ1-5; the D gene is possibly TRBD1 (6 bases). The CDR3 consists of 15 residues. Trimming pared 6 bases from V and 0 bases from J, leaving 12 bases between.

This rearrangement joins TRBV20-1 to TRBJ2-2; 9 bases line up with TRBD1. The germline gives CDR1 DFQATT, CDR2 SNEGSKA (reference sequence). V lost 2 bases, J lost 4 bases, and 5 bases stayed unmatched. The length of the CDR3 is 15 residues. The CDR3 DNA reads TGCAGTGCTAGACCTAACAGGGGGCGCACCGGGGAGCTGTTTTTT. This codes for CSARPNRGRTGELFF.

This chain links TRBV12-3 or TRBV12-4 with TRBJ2-1; D possibly matches TRBD1 or TRBD2 (5 bases each). V was trimmed by 3 bases and J by 8 bases, leaving 17 bases between them. The CDR3 sequence is 15 residues long. The CDR3 reads CASSLVGTGLDEQFF. The CDR3 region has the DNA TGTGCCAGCAGTTTGGTCGGGACGGGGTTAGATGAGCAGTTCTTC.

This clonotype has more than one count but fewer than ten. The chain recombines TRBV12-5 with TRBJ2-3, with D possibly TRBD2 on 5 matching bases. This CDR3 is built from 15 residues. Trimming pared 0 bases from V and 0 bases from J, leaving 7 bases between. Germline V gives CDR1 LGHNT, CDR2 FRNRAP. The CDR3 spells CASGLVLGSTDTQYF. In DNA, the CDR3 is TGTGCTAGTGGTTTGGTACTAGGAAGCACAGATACGCAGTATTTT.

The V and J genes are TRBV12-3 or TRBV12-4 and TRBJ2-1; weak D call: TRBD1 (6 bases). This CDR3 contains 14 residues. V was shortened by 4 bases and J by 5 bases, with 12 bases between the two germline ends. The CDR3: CASSSQGPHNEQFF. The CDR3 nucleotides read TGTGCCAGCAGTTCCCAGGGGCCACACAATGAGCAGTTCTTC.

The chain links TRBV20-1 to TRBJ2-5, with TRBD1 matching 7 bases. Germline CDR1 reads DFQATT; CDR2 reads SNEGSKA (reference sequence). V lost 6 bases, J lost 5 bases, and 9 bases stayed unmatched. The CDR3 runs to 13 residues. CDR3 DNA: TGCAGTGCGGTAAACTTCAGGGGGGAGACCCAGTACTTC. Amino acid sequence: CSAVNFRGETQYF.

This clonotype has at least ten counts. The chain is built from TRBV9 and TRBJ2-5; 8 nucleotides line up with TRBD2. Per germline, CDR1 SGDLS and CDR2 YYNGEE. V shed 3 bases and J 1 base; nucleotides not matched to a gene: 14. CDR3 length: 18 residues. CDR3 amino acids: CASSAASFGLAGQETQYF. The DNA of the CDR3 is TGTGCCAGCAGCGCAGCCTCCTTTGGGCTAGCGGGCCAAGAGACCCAGTACTTC.

This clonotype was picked up many times. This rearrangement joins TRBV3-1 to TRBJ1-6; no reliable D call. The CDR3 totals 13 residues. Germline loops: CDR1 LGHDT, CDR2 YNNKEL (reference sequence). The V and J ends lost 1 base and 8 bases respectively, with 6 bases between them. The DNA of the CDR3 is TGTGCCAGCAGCCAAGGGAGGGATTCACCCCTCCACTTT. Translation: CASSQGRDSPLHF.

This clonotype was recorded a few times. V gene TRBV29-1 combines with J gene TRBJ1-1; no clear D. CDR1 SQVTM and CDR2 ANQGSEA come from the germline V gene. There are 14 residues in the CDR3. V dropped 1 base and J dropped 4 bases, with 13 bases sitting between them. The CDR3 protein is CSVEAPLRSTEAFF. The CDR3 DNA sequence: TGCAGCGTTGAAGCTCCACTCCGAAGCACTGAAGCTTTCTTT.

In this sample, this clonotype turned up many times. This chain joins TRBV20-1 and TRBJ2-6, with a tentative D call TRBD1 (5 bases). V lost 3 bases and J 0 bases, leaving 12 bases between the germline ends. The CDR3 length is 16 residues. The V gene's germline CDR1 is DFQATT and CDR2 SNEGSKA (reference sequence). This CDR3 reads CSASTGPISGANVLTF. The CDR3 DNA follows: TGCAGTGCTAGTACAGGACCGATCTCTGGGGCCAACGTCCTGACTTTC.

This clonotype came up a few times. The chain joins TRBV4-1 to TRBJ2-1; TRBD2 is a possible D gene (6 bases). V was clipped by 2 bases and J by 9 bases, with 17 bases between them. The CDR3 is 15 residues long. The germline V gene has CDR1 MGHRA and CDR2 YSYEKL. DNA for the CDR3: TGCGCCAGCAGCCAAAATCCGGGCGGGATCACTGAGCAGTTCTTC. Its translation: CASSQNPGGITEQFF.

This clonotype has only a few counts. This chain connects TRBV10-3 to TRBJ1-1; 8 bases are shared with TRBD1. Looked up from germline, CDR1 is ENHRY and CDR2 is SYGVKD. V shed 6 bases and J 4 bases; nucleotides not matched to a gene: 4. The length of the CDR3 is 13 residues. Here the CDR3 DNA reads TGTGCCATCAGCAGGGGGCCGCGCACTGAAGCTTTCTTT. Translating gives CAISRGPRTEAFF.

CDR3 sequence (DNA): TGTGCCAGCAGTCCCCCGGGACGCTCGAAGGAGACCTACGAGCAGTACTTC. This gives the protein CASSPPGRSKETYEQYF. This rearrangement joins TRBV7-9 to TRBJ2-7; the D call may be TRBD1 or TRBD2 (5 bases each). The CDR3 has 17 residues. The germline gives CDR1 SEHNR, CDR2 FQNEAQ (reference sequence). Trimming stripped 6 bases from V and 2 bases from J, with 23 bases between.

This clonotype appeared many times. The chain joins TRBV5-1 to TRBJ1-1, with D unresolved. Trimming shortened V by 1 base and J by 4 bases, and 8 bases separated the two germline ends. Germline V gives CDR1 SGHRS, CDR2 YFSETQ. CDR3 size: 13 residues. CDR3 protein: CASSLNKITEAFF. The CDR3 DNA reads TGCGCCAGCAGCTTGAACAAGATCACTGAAGCTTTCTTT.

The chain couples TRBV6-2 or TRBV6-3 to TRBJ2-7; no definite D call. Trimming took 6 bases from V and 7 from J, leaving 16 bases between them. The germline V gene has CDR1 MNHEY and CDR2 SVGEGT. The CDR3 totals 13 residues. The CDR3 DNA reads TGTGCCAGCAGCTTGACTGAGAGCTTGGAGCAGTACTTC. Translating it yields CASSLTESLEQYF.

The J gene is TRBJ2-7, the V gene TRBV7-2; 12 bases agree with TRBD2. The junction had 7 bases not matched to a gene; V was cut back by 4 bases and J by 6 bases. The germline V gene encodes CDR1 SGHTA and CDR2 FQGNSA. CDR3 length equals 15 residues. The CDR3 coding sequence is TGTGCCAGCAGCTCTCGGACTAGCGGGATACTCGAGCAGTACTTC. It codes for CASSSRTSGILEQYF.

The chain uses TRBV10-3 and TRBJ2-2, with D uncertain. Germline CDR1 ENHRY, CDR2 SYGVKD. The length of the CDR3 is 11 residues. V was cut by 4 bases and J by 4 bases, with 1 base left in between. The CDR3 nucleotides read TGTGCCATCAGTGGCACCGGGGAGCTGTTTTTT. It translates to CAISGTGELFF.

The chain combines TRBV11-2 with TRBJ2-7, with TRBD1 matching 8 bases. The V segment lost 3 bases and the J segment 3 bases; nucleotides outside the gene matches: 10. Germline CDR1 reads SGHAT; CDR2 reads FQNNGV. The CDR3 is 16 amino acids. The CDR3 spells CASSFAGGTGHYEQYF. The CDR3 bases are TGTGCCAGCAGCTTCGCCGGAGGGACAGGACACTACGAGCAGTACTTC.

On this clonotype: This may arise from a read error, as a much more abundant clone is one base away. The rearrangement uses TRBV9 and TRBJ2-5; D is uncertain. Deletions cut 0 bases from V and 3 bases from J, with 3 bases between. CDR1 SGDLS and CDR2 YYNGEE come from the germline V gene. This CDR3 comprises 12 residues. This CDR3 reads CASSVEEETQYF. The CDR3 DNA is TGTGCCAGCAGCGTAGAAGAAGAGACCCAGTACTTC. Complete variable domain (other parts from reference TRBV9 and TRBJ2-5): DSGVTQTPKHLITATGQRVTLRCSPRSGDLSVYWYQQSLDQGLQFLIQYYNGEERAKGNILERFSAQQFPDLHSELNLSSLELGDSALYFCASSVEEETQYFGPGTRLLVL.

This chain uses TRBV3-1 with TRBJ2-1; 12 bases match TRBD2. Germline V gene lookup returns CDR1 LGHDT and CDR2 YNNKEL (reference sequence). This CDR3 is 17 amino acids long. Trimming removed 4 bases from V and 4 bases from J; junction bases left unmatched: 8. Here the CDR3 DNA reads TGTGCCAGCAGCCTGACCGAGACTAGCGGGGGATACAATGAGCAGTTCTTC. Residues: CASSLTETSGGYNEQFF.

The table lists this clonotype with a few counts. The V gene is TRBV5-1, the J gene TRBJ1-2; D remains unclear. The germline V and J ends were trimmed by 7 bases and 0 bases, with 10 bases remaining between them. The CDR3 totals 13 residues. Per germline, CDR1 SGHRS and CDR2 YFSETQ. In DNA, the CDR3 is TGCGCCAGCCGGCTCGGGGCTAACTATGGCTACACCTTC. This sequence encodes CASRLGANYGYTF.